This TCR beta chain came from a study of shared clonotypes between healthy human individuals (dated by TCRdb to the early 2020s). For the study in its entirety: The cohort included a few men and a couple of women between 18 and 49 years of age. For each donor, three plates each were used for CD4 naive and CD4 memory, two plates were used for CD8 naive, and one plate was used for CD8 memory. To estimate repertoire size and how much clonotypes are shared between individuals, the study performed deep sequencing of blood TCR repertoires from about five healthy adults. Libraries were prepared and TCR repertoires were sequenced by different laboratories using diverse techniques, in order to increase sequencing depth and limit assay-specific biases. Per donor, leukapheresis produced somewhere between about 0.94 and 9 billion PBMCs.

Using the deep immunoSEQ assay, TCR CDR3 regions were amplified from genomic DNA by multiplex PCR. For each cell subset, the extracted genomic DNA was distributed evenly across all wells of several immunoSEQ 96-well plates, and each plate served as one replicate. Each replicate PCR for sorted subsets received 200 ng genomic DNA, equal to roughly 33,000 T cell genomes. Purified libraries were quantified with a Qubit 3.0 fluorometer, sized on a Bioanalyzer 2100, and re-quantified with the KAPA Library Quantification kit. Every immunoSEQ 96-well plate was sequenced on a separate single-read 150-cycle Illumina NextSeq 550 flow cell. The authors' pipeline ran thus. Because the immunoSEQ output included only junctional sequences and no quality scores, the filtering could not be the same as the filtering used for full-length reads. To assign V/J genes and CDR3, sequences were annotated using PyIR, a Python wrapper for IgBLAST v1.9, with IMGT germline references. Reads were filtered out if the reads had weak V/J assignments (E-value above 1e-6), no CDR3, stop codons, out-of-frame junctions, or ambiguous translated residues. V3J clonotypes were defined as sequences sharing an identical inferred V gene, J gene, and CDR3 amino acid sequence. To compute the percentage overlap between repertoires, the number of shared unique clonotypes was divided by the size of the smaller repertoire. Three approaches were used to assess repertoire richness: RTK rarefaction, the Chao1 estimator, and Recon v2.1 estimates of unobserved clonotypes. Generation probabilities were computed with OLGA for all TCRbeta clonotypes obtained by the gDNA method from a few donors. TCRdb took this table from immuneACCESS and kept in-frame rearrangements with V and J called. Such tables lack part of the clones; where checked against another copy, unresolved V genes explain under half of the gap, and the rest is unexplained. V, J and clone size are taken as reported in that table, and D and trimming were inferred from the DNA itself. A total of more than 1.2 million clones appear in this sample, approximately 98.5% of them only once. Jointly, the top ten make up over 0.3% of the sample.

The germline V gene specifies SQVTM as CDR1 and ANQGSEA as CDR2. The V and J ends are trimmed by 5 bases and 3 bases, leaving 12 bases between them. The CDR3 covers 13 residues, taking in both the cysteine and the phenylalanine. The only DNA kept is the CDR3, 39 bases in frame from the first base. What the work shows at the level of the full study, not this receptor alone: Only blood was sampled, and tissue TCR repertoires likely differ from those in blood. Higher generation probabilities were observed for clonotypes shared by all four sorted-subset donors than for non-shared clonotypes. The genetic and exposure-history diversity represented was limited by the small number of donors. Pairwise subsampling led to the expectation that sequencing depth would affect the degree of clonotype sharing among donors. Naive subsets generally had larger estimated clonotype richness than memory subsets. Sharing across a handful of donors was observed for 5% to 6.5% of naive CD4, around 3.5% of naive CD8, 2% to 2.5% of memory CD4, and roughly 0.43% of memory CD8 clonotypes. Incomplete sequencing was indicated by rarefaction of sorted-subset datasets, despite the large sequencing depth.

About this clone itself: Its antigen target is currently unknown. No base quality values were provided; no much bigger clone lies one nucleotide off.

Donors were healthy HIV-negative adults with no recently reported acute infections or vaccinations. Every donor was a Caucasian adult residing in Nashville, Tennessee, USA. CD4+ T cells were enriched through magnetic negative selection, after which naive cells were positively selected on CD45RA and the remaining negative fraction served as the memory subset. Blood was collected by leukapheresis, and PBMCs were isolated by Ficoll-Histopaque density gradient centrifugation and then cryopreserved in liquid nitrogen vapor phase. Purity and quantity of every magnetically sorted T cell population were checked by analytical flow cytometry. Genomic DNA was isolated from each sorted fraction and quantified by UV absorbance on a Nanodrop 2000c.

The V and J genes are TRBV29-1 and TRBJ2-3, with an unclear D gene assignment. The sequenced material came from naive CD4+ T cells sorted from blood. The cell subset or site tag for this specimen amounts to: CD45RA+ positively selected. This TCR derives from a man aged 30 to 39 in good health. The nucleotide sequence reads as follows: TGCAGCGTTAAAGTACAGCGAACAGATACGCAGTATTTT. This yields the protein CSVKVQRTDTQYF.